This T cell receptor beta chain emerged from a study of human T cells and chemical hapten exposure (dated by TCRdb to about 2021). Background for the entire study: Libraries were pooled for sequencing, and variation in per-sample TCR yields was attributed mainly to small differences in library volumes within the pool. The study tracked peripheral blood TCR repertoire changes in vivo during primary and secondary sensitization to the hapten diphenylcyclopropenone (DPC) in alopecia patients. The study at large found these results: DPC sensitization did not change the number of TCRs with a frequency above 1 in 1000, and there was no evidence of changes in global repertoire structure. Repeated subsampling changed both the strength of the expansion versus patch-test correlation and the threshold at which the correlation became significant.

During library preparation, unique molecular identifiers were attached to individual cDNA molecules so that TCRs could be counted quantitatively and reproducibly. Each blood RNA sample was used to sequence both TCR alpha and TCR beta chains. For the original study's pipeline: The median number of TCRs per sample was over 85,000, ranging from 23,224 to 690,600. V, J and CDR3 annotation of the TCR reads was carried out using the Decombinator software suite. For PS versus PT1 abundance plots, all samples were subsampled to the same number of TCRs (28,000). TCRs were defined as expanded if absent before sensitization and observed at least eight times at the 2-week time point. TCRdb cleaned the public reads at Q25 with fastp, built clones with MiXCR and kept in-frame beta chains. Entries that share a CDR3 protein sequence are merged under the most common genes and DNA. Clone size and V and J calls follow TCRdb, not the original study. The sample includes about 120,000 distinct CDR3 sequences, with 8.5% observed a single time. Around 1.5% of the sample lies in the top ten.

With respect to this clonotype: Which antigen it targets is not known. No much larger clonotype is one base removed from it; base qualities were not supplied.

The CDR3 sequence holds 15 residues, the cysteine and phenylalanine included. CDR3 DNA only is kept here, 45 bases in frame from base 1. Based on the germline V gene, the CDR1 and CDR2 sequences are MNHEY and SVGEGT. V gives up 5 bases and J gives up 8 bases, and the segment between their germline ends measures 16 bases. Total RNA was extracted from unfractionated whole blood collected in Tempus Blood RNA tubes. Five healthy volunteers served as TCR sequencing controls and were bled at day 0, 2 weeks and 6 weeks. The rearranged chain carries TRBV6-2 or TRBV6-3 and TRBJ1-6; there is no confident call for the D gene. The sequence was collected from a human donor in good health. Some clones in this sample may be carry-over from other donors' samples. Donor details come from another sample of the same person, matched by shared clones. The sequenced material came from whole blood. The DNA reads TGTGCCAGCAGTAGATCCGGGAGATCGGATTCACCCCTCCACTTT. This sequence encodes CASSRSGRSDSPLHF.